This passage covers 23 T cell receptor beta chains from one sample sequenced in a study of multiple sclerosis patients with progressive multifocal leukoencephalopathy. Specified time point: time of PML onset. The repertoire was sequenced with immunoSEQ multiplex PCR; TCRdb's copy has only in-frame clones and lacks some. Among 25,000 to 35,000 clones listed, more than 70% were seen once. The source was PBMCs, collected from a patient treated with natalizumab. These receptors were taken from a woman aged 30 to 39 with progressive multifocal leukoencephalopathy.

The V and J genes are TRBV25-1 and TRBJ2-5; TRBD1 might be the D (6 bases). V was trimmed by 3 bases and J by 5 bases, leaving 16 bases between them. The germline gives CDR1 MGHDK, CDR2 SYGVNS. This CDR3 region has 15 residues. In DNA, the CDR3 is TGTGCCAGCAGTGATACGGGACAACTGCGGGAGACCCAGTACTTC. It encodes CASSDTGQLRETQYF.

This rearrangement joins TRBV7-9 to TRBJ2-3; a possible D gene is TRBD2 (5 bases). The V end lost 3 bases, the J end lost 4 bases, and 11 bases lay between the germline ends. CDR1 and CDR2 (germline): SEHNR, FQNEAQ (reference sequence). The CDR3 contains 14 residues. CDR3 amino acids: CASSFGGSADTQYF. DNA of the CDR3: TGTGCCAGCAGCTTCGGAGGCAGTGCAGATACGCAGTATTTT.

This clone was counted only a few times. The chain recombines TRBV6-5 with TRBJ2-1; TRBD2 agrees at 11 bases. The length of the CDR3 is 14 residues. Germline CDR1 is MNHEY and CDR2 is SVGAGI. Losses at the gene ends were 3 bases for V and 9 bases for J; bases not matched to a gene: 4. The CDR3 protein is CASSYSGGAGEQFF. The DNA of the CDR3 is TGTGCCAGCAGTTATAGCGGGGGGGCCGGTGAGCAGTTCTTC.

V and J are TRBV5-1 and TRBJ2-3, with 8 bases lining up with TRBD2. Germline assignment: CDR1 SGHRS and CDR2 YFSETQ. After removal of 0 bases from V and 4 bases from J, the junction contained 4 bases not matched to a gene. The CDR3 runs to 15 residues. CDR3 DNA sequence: TGCGCCAGCAGCTTGGAGGGACTAGATCCAGATACGCAGTATTTT. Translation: CASSLEGLDPDTQYF. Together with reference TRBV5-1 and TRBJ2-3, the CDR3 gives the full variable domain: KAGVTQTPRYLIKTRGQQVTLSCSPISGHRSVSWYQQTPGQGLQFLFEYFSETQRNKGNFPGRFSGRQFSNSRSEMNVSTLELGDSALYLCASSLEGLDPDTQYFGPGTRLTVL.

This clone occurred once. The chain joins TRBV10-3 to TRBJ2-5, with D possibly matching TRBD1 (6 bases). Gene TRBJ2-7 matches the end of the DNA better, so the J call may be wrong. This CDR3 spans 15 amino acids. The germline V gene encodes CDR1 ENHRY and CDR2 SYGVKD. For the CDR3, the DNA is TGTGCCATCACCCTGGACAGACGAGGACCCTACGAGCAGTACTTC. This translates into CAITLDRRGPYEQYF.

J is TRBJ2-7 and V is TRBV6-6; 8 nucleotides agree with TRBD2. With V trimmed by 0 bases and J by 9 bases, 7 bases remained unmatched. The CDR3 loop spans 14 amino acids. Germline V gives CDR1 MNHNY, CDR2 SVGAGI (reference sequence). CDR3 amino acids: CASSYSGAGGWQYF. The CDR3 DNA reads TGTGCCAGCAGTTACTCGGGGGCGGGAGGCTGGCAGTACTTC.

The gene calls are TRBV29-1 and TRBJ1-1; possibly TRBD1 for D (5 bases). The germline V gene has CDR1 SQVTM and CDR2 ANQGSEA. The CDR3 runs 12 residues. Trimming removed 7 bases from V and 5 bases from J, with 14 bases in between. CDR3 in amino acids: CSAPGGSTEAFF. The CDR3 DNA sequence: TGCAGCGCCCCGGGGGGTAGTACTGAAGCTTTCTTT.

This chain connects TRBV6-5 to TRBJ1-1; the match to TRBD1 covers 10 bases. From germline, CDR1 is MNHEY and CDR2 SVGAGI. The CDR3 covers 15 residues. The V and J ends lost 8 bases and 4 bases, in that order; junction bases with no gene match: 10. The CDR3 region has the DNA TGTGCCAGCTGGACGACAGGGGGCGTTTCCACTGAAGCTTTCTTT. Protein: CASWTTGGVSTEAFF.

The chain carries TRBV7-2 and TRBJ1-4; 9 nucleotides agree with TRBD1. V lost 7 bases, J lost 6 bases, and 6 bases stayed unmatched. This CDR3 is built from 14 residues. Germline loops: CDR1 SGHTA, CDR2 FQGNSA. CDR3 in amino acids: CASNPGQGHEKLFF. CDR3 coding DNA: TGTGCCAGCAACCCGGGACAGGGTCATGAAAAACTGTTTTTT. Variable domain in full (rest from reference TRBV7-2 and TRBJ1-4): GAGVSQSPSNKVTEKGKDVELRCDPISGHTALYWYRQSLGQGLEFLIYFQGNSAPDKSGLPSDRFSAERTGGSVSTLTIQRTQQEDSAVYLCASNPGQGHEKLFFGSGTQLSVL.

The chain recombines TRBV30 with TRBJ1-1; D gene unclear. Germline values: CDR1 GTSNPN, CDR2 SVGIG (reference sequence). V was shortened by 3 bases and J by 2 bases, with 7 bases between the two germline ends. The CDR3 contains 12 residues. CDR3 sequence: CAWREGNTEAFF. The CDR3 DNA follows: TGTGCCTGGAGGGAGGGTAACACTGAAGCTTTCTTT.

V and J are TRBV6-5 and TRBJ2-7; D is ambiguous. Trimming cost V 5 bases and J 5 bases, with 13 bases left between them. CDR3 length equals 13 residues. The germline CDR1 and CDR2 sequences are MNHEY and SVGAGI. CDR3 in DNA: TGTGCCAGCAGTGGCAGTCCCTTGGACGAGCAGTACTTC. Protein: CASSGSPLDEQYF.

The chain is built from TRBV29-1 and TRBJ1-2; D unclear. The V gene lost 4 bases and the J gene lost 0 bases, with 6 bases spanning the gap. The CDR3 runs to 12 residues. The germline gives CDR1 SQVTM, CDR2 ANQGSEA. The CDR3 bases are TGCAGCGTTGCCCTAGCTAACTATGGCTACACCTTC. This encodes CSVALANYGYTF.

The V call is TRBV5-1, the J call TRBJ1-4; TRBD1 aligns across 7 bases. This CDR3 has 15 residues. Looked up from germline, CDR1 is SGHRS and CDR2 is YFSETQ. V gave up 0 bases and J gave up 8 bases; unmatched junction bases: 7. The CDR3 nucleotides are TGCGCCAGCAGCTTGGTACCTGGGACAGCGGAAAAACTGTTTTTT. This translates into CASSLVPGTAEKLFF.

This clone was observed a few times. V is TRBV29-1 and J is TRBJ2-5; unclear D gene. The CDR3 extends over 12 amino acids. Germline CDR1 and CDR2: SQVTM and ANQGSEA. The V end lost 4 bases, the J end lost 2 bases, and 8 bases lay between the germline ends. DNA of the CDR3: TGCAGCGTTGGAGATCCTCAAGAGACCCAGTACTTC. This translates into CSVGDPQETQYF.

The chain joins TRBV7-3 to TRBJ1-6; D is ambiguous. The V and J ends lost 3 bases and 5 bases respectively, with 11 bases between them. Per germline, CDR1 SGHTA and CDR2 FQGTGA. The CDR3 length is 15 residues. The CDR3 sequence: CASSFGVGDNSPLHF. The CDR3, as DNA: TGTGCCAGCAGCTTTGGGGTCGGCGATAATTCACCCCTCCACTTT.

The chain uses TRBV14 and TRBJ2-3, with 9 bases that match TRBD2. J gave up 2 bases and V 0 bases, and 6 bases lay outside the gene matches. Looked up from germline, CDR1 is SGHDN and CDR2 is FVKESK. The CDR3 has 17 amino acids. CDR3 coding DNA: TGTGCCAGCAGCCAAGATGGGCTAGCGGGACTCACAGATACGCAGTATTTT. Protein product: CASSQDGLAGLTDTQYF.

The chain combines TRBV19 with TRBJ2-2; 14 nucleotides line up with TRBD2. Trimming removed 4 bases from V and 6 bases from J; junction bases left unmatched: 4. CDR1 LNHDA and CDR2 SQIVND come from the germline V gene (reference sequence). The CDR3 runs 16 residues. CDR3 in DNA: TGTGCCAGTAGTACGGGACTAGCGGGGGCCCCCGGGGAGCTGTTTTTT. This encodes CASSTGLAGAPGELFF.

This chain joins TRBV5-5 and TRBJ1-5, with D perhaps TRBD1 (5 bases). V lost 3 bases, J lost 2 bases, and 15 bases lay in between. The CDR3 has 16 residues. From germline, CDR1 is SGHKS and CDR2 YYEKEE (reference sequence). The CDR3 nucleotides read TGTGCCAGCAGCTCACTGGGACCTCTAGGCAATCAGCCCCAGCATTTT. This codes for CASSSLGPLGNQPQHF.

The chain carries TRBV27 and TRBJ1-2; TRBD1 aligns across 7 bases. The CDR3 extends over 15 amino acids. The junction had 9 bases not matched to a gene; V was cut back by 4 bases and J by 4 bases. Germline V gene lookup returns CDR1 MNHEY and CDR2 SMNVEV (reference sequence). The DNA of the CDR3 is TGTGCCAGCAGTTCACCAAGACAGGGTACCTATGGCTACACCTTC. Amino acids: CASSSPRQGTYGYTF.

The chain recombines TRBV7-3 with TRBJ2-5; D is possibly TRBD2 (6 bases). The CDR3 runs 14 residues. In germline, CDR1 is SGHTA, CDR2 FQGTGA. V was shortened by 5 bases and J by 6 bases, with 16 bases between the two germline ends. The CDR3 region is CASSQAAGRQTQYF. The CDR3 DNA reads TGTGCCAGCAGCCAGGCCGCGGGGAGGCAGACCCAGTACTTC.

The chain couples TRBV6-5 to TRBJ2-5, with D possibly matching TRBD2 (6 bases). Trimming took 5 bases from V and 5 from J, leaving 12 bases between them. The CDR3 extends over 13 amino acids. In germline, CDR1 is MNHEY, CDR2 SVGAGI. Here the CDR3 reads CASSPDYLETQYF. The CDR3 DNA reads TGTGCCAGCAGTCCGGACTATCTGGAGACCCAGTACTTC.

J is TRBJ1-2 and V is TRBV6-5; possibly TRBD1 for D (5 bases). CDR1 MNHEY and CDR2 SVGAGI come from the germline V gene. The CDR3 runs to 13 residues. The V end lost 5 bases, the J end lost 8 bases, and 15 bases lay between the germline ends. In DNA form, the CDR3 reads TGTGCCAGCAGTGCAGGGTTTATGAACGGCTACACCTTC. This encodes CASSAGFMNGYTF.

Here the CDR3 DNA reads TGTGCCAGCAGCTTAGGACAGGGGTACAATGAGCAGTTCTTC. This translates into CASSLGQGYNEQFF. The genes are TRBV13 and TRBJ2-1; 7 bases are a match to TRBD1. The V and J ends lost 0 bases and 4 bases, in that order; junction bases with no gene match: 0. In germline, CDR1 is PRHDT, CDR2 FYEKMQ (reference sequence). The CDR3 spans 14 residues. The entire variable domain, with the rest obtained from reference TRBV13 and TRBJ2-1, is as follows: AAGVIQSPRHLIKEKRETATLKCYPIPRHDTVYWYQQGPGQDPQFLISFYEKMQSDKGSIPDRFSAQQFSDYHSELNMSSLELGDSALYFCASSLGQGYNEQFFGPGTRLTVL.